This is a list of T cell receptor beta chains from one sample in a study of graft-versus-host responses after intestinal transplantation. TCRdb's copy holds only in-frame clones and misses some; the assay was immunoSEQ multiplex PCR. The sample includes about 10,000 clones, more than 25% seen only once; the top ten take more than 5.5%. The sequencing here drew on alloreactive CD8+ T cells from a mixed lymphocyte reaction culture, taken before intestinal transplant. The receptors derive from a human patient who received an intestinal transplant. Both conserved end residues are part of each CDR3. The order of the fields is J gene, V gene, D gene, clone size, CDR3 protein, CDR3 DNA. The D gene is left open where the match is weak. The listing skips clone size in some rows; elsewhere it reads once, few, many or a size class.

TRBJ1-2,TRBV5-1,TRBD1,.,CASSSRTGRLGYGYTF,TGCGCCAGCAGCTCAAGGACAGGGAGGTTGGGCTATGGCTACACCTTC
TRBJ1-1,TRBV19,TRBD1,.,CASSIWGQGNTEAFF,TGTGCCAGTAGTATATGGGGACAGGGGAACACTGAAGCTTTCTTT
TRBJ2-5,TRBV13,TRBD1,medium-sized,CASSLPGQGAGWGTQYF,TGTGCCAGCAGCTTACCCGGACAGGGGGCGGGGTGGGGGACCCAGTACTTC
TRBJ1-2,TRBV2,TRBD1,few,CASSEVQDRGYGYTF,TGTGCCAGCAGTGAAGTACAGGACAGGGGGTATGGCTACACCTTC
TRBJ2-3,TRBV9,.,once,CASSAGWRLTTDTQYF,TGTGCCAGCAGCGCCGGGTGGCGTCTAACCACAGATACGCAGTATTTT
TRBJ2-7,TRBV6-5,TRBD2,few,CASTQIGGTYEQYF,TGTGCCAGCACCCAGATCGGGGGGACCTACGAGCAGTACTTC
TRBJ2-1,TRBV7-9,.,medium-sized,CASRPQGSSYNEQFF,TGTGCCAGCAGACCACAGGGAAGCTCCTACAATGAGCAGTTCTTC
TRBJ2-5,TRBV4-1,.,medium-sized,CASSQDRETQYF,TGCGCCAGCAGCCAAGATCGAGAGACCCAGTACTTC
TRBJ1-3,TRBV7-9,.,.,CASSPTGGGLGNTIYF,TGTGCCAGCAGCCCGACCGGGGGGGGCCTTGGAAACACCATATATTTT
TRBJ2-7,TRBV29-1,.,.,CSVLGHTSSYEQYF,TGCAGCGTTCTAGGACATACGAGCTCCTACGAGCAGTACTTC
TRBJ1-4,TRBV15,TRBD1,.,CATSSHRTGDEKLFF,TGTGCCACCAGCAGTCATAGGACAGGGGACGAAAAACTGTTTTTT
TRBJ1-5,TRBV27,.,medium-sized,CASSFSNQPQHF,TGTGCCAGCAGTTTCTCCAATCAGCCCCAGCATTTT
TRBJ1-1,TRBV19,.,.,CASSIWDQGNTEAFF,TGTGCCAGTAGTATATGGGATCAGGGGAACACTGAAGCTTTCTTT
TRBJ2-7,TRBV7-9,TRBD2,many,CASSWGLVEQYF,TGTGCCAGCAGCTGGGGACTAGTTGAGCAGTACTTC
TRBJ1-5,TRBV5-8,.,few,CASSLGTVRGGYQPQHF,TGTGCCAGCAGCTTGGGTACGGTCAGGGGAGGGTATCAGCCCCAGCATTTT
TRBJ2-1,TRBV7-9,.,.,CASSLLIAVSYNEQFF,TGTGCCAGCAGCTTACTTATCGCGGTCTCCTACAATGAGCAGTTCTTC
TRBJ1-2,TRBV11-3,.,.,CASSLPPLGENYGYTF,TGTGCCAGCAGCTTACCCCCCCTTGGGGAGAACTATGGCTACACCTTC
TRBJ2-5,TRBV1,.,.,CTSSQVGGGRRETQYF,TGCACCAGCAGCCAAGTGGGGGGGGGCCGACGAGAGACCCAGTACTTC
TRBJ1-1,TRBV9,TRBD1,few,CASSVGGGVTEAFF,TGTGCCAGCAGCGTAGGAGGGGGCGTCACTGAAGCTTTCTTT
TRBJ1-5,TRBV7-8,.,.,CASRMEAGNQPQHF,TGTGCCAGCAGGATGGAGGCTGGCAATCAGCCCCAGCATTTT
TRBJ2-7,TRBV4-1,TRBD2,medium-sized,CASSQVWGGTYEQYF,TGCGCCAGCAGCCAAGTTTGGGGGGGGACCTACGAGCAGTACTTC
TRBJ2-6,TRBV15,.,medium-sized,CATSITGYGANVLTF,TGTGCCACCAGCATAACAGGGTACGGGGCCAACGTCCTGACTTTC
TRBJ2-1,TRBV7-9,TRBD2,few,CASSPPGGGYNEQFF,TGTGCCAGCAGCCCCCCTGGGGGGGGTTACAATGAGCAGTTCTTC
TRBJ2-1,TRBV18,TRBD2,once,CASSPGLAGGNEQFF,TGTGCCAGCTCACCGGGACTAGCGGGGGGGAATGAGCAGTTCTTC
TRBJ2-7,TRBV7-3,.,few,CASSAASSYEQYF,TGTGCCAGCAGCGCCGCATCCAGCTACGAGCAGTACTTC
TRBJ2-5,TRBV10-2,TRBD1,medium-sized,CASSEGADRVRETQYF,TGCGCCAGCAGTGAGGGGGCGGACAGGGTGAGGGAGACCCAGTACTTC
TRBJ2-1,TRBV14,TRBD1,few,CASGKDRGYNEQFF,TGTGCCAGCGGTAAGGACAGGGGGTACAATGAGCAGTTCTTC
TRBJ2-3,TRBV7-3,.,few,CASSFGGTDTQYF,TGTGCCAGCAGCTTCGGGGGCACAGATACGCAGTATTTT
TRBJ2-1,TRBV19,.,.,CASSIGTPRNEQFF,TGTGCCAGTAGTATCGGGACTCCCCGCAATGAGCAGTTCTTC
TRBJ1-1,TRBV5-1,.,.,CASSLGGGPTEAFF,TGCGCCAGCAGCTTGGGGGGGGGTCCCACTGAAGCTTTCTTT
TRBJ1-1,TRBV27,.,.,CASSLSAGYTEAFF,TGTGCCAGCAGTTTATCGGCGGGGTACACTGAAGCTTTCTTT
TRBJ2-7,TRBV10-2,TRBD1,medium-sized,CASGGTGGAYVADEQYF,TGCGCCAGCGGTGGGACAGGGGGCGCTTACGTCGCCGACGAGCAGTACTTC
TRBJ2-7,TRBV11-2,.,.,CASSYGGAHEQYF,TGTGCCAGCAGCTATGGGGGGGCCCACGAGCAGTACTTC
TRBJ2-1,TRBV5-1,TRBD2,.,CASSSPSGGGYEQFF,TGCGCCAGCAGCTCCCCTAGCGGGGGGGGGTATGAGCAGTTCTTC
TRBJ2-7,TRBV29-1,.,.,CSVEGYGGYYEQYF,TGCAGCGTTGAAGGTTATGGCGGATACTACGAGCAGTACTTC
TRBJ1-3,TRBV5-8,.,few,CASSRGIASGNTIYF,TGTGCCAGCAGCCGGGGGATTGCTTCTGGAAACACCATATATTTT
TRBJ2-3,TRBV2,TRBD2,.,CASRTLAGDYTDTQYF,TGTGCCAGCAGGACTTTAGCGGGGGACTACACAGATACGCAGTATTTT
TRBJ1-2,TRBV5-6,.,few,CASSRLHGYTF,TGTGCCAGCAGCCGACTTCATGGCTACACCTTC
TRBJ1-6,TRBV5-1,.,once,CASSLGTLTYNSPLHF,TGCGCCAGCAGCTTGGGGACACTTACTTATAATTCACCCCTCCACTTT
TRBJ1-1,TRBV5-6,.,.,CASTDTLNTEAFF,TGTGCCAGCACCGACACGTTGAACACTGAAGCTTTCTTT
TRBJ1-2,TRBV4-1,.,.,CASSQGPSTDYTF,TGCGCCAGCAGCCAAGGGCCCTCGACTGACTACACCTTC
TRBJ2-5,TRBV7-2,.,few,CASSLGRSEGETQYF,TGTGCCAGCAGCTTAGGGCGGTCGGAGGGGGAGACCCAGTACTTC
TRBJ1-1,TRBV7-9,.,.,CASSSRDTEAFF,TGTGCCAGCAGCTCCCGGGACACTGAAGCTTTCTTT
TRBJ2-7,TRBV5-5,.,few,CASSLVAGMSSYEQYF,TGTGCCAGCAGCTTGGTTGCAGGGATGAGCTCCTACGAGCAGTACTTC
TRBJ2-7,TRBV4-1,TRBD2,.,CASSLVLAGVLEQYF,TGCGCCAGCAGCCTCGTGCTAGCGGGGGTTTTGGAGCAGTACTTC
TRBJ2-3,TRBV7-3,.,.,CASSLVGGAQDTQYF,TGTGCCAGCAGCTTAGTGGGGGGGGCCCAAGATACGCAGTATTTT
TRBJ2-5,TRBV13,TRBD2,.,CASSLGTSGFETQYF,TGTGCCAGCAGCCTCGGGACTAGCGGTTTCGAGACCCAGTACTTC
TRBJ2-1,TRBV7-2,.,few,CASSPGGNEQFF,TGTGCCAGCAGCCCCGGGGGCAATGAGCAGTTCTTC
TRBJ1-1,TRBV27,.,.,CASSPLGGGTEAFF,TGTGCCAGCAGCCCGCTGGGGGGAGGAACTGAAGCTTTCTTT
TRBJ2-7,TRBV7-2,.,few,CASSLKTWLGYEQYF,TGTGCCAGCAGCTTAAAGACCTGGCTAGGATACGAGCAGTACTTC
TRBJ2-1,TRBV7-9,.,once,CAETQEAGPYNEQFF,TGTGCCGAAACTCAGGAGGCCGGCCCCTACAATGAGCAGTTCTTC